This T cell receptor beta chain derives from a study of T cell repertoires in cytomegalovirus infection (dated by TCRdb to between 2018 and 2021). Regarding the complete study: Because public TCR beta signatures pointed to carriage of CMV infection together with the matching HLA type, the HLA type of each donor mattered for the analysis.

Sequencing was carried out with an Illumina HiSeq 1500. TCRdb passed the public sequencing reads through fastp at Q25 and MiXCR, retaining productive beta sequences. Rows matching on CDR3 protein sequence are summarized as one entry with the most common DNA and genes. Recorded for this sample are roughly 130,000 distinct CDR3 sequences; under 30% of them occurred a single time. The ten biggest clones cover roughly 35% of the sample. Study-level results and caveats: The ex vivo response was dominated by HLA-C-restricted CMV-specific TCR beta clonotypes, which also provided the single most frequent clonotype in two of eight donors. In both this cohort and an independent cohort of 350 to 400 donors, the cumulative frequency of public TCR beta family members distinguished carriers of CMV infection plus the relevant HLA type.

This clonotype was seen ten or more times. No cognate antigen has been identified for it. Base qualities were left out, and no much larger clone turns up one base away. Germline trimming: 2 bases from V, 1 base from J; junction bases outside gene matches: 4. The germline V gene sets CDR1 to SGHTA and CDR2 to FQGNSA. Including the terminal cysteine and phenylalanine, the CDR3 comprises 15 residues. Kept here is only the CDR3 DNA, which spans 45 bases and is read in frame from base 1. The chain uses TRBV7-2 and TRBJ2-5; TRBD2 matches 7 bases in the middle. The TCR was taken from a human donor in good health (CMV status not recorded). Some clones in this sample may be carry-over from other donors' samples. Input material: PBMCs, sequenced either directly or after in vitro stimulation (not recorded which). The DNA sequence reads TGTGCCAGCAGCTTATCGGCTAGCGGCCAAGAGACCCAGTACTTC. Its protein is CASSLSASGQETQYF.